The present TCR beta chain was sequenced within a study of blood T cell repertoires in COVID-19. Per germline, CDR1 LNHDA and CDR2 SQIVND (reference sequence). The CDR3 runs 15 residues. Trimming cost V 1 base and J 7 bases; bases outside gene matches: 7. Only in-frame clones appear in the TCRdb table, and some are missing; sequencing was by immunoSEQ multiplex PCR. This sample has about 130,000 clones; approximately 86% occur once, and the top ten carry around 2.5%. The sample taken for sequencing was PBMCs or T cells enriched from blood (not recorded which). The rearrangement links TRBV19 to TRBJ1-5, with TRBD1 identical over 7 bases. This sequence originates from a woman in her 50s who had recovered from COVID-19. The CDR3 sequence is CASSIGGAGGQPQHF. For the CDR3, the DNA is TGTGCCAGTAGTATAGGGGGGGCAGGGGGACAGCCCCAGCATTTT.